Each of the 5 T cell receptor beta chains below was sequenced from the same sample in a study of tissue T cells after allogeneic stem cell transplantation. Time point indicated: mouse harvest day 7 after allogeneic transplant. Mouse grafts combined 10^7 T-cell-depleted bone marrow cells with 10^6 splenic CD5+ T cells. Libraries were prepared by immunoSEQ multiplex PCR; TCRdb keeps only in-frame clonotypes and omits some of them. There are 5,500 to 7,500 clones in the sample; roughly half occur only once, and 6.5% to 9% lies in the top ten. The specimen sequenced was lymph node tissue. The receptors originated from a female BALB/c mouse given C57BL/6 T cells with graft-versus-host disease after an allogeneic hematopoietic cell transplant.

This clone was seen more than once but under ten times. Mouse gene names apply. The read stops 1 residue short of the end of the CDR3; the missing end is completed from the germline J gene. The chain has TRBV16 and TRBJ1-4; D gene unclear. V shed 5 bases and J shed 0 bases, with 7 bases lying between them. This CDR3 is built from 14 residues. From germline, CDR1 is SGHSA and CDR2 FRNQAP. CDR3 in amino acids: CASSPGVSNERLFF. CDR3 bases read: TGTGCAAGCAGCCCTGGAGTTTCCAACGAAAGATTATTT.

This clone is classed as medium-sized. Mouse germline and gene names are used. The read ends 1 residue shy of where the CDR3 ends; the end is completed using the germline J gene. V usage is TRBV1 and J usage is TRBJ2-7; no firm D call. V lost 4 bases to trimming and J lost 3 bases, with 7 bases between them. Per the germline V gene, CDR1 is NSQYPW and CDR2 is LRSPGD (reference sequence). The CDR3 is 12 amino acids. The covered CDR3 bases are TGCACCTGCAGTGGACCGAACTATGAACAGTAC. Its translation is CTCSGPNYEQY. The full CDR3 protein is CTCSGPNYEQYF.

A note on this clone: The genes are named according to mouse. The missing CDR3 end, 1 residue past where the read stops, is filled in from the germline J gene. This chain links TRBV13-2 with TRBJ2-7; 11 bases match TRBD1. Germline V gene lookup returns CDR1 NNHNN and CDR2 SYGAGS (reference sequence). The CDR3 loop spans 14 amino acids. V was pared by 0 bases and J by 5 bases, with 1 base of the junction left unmatched. CDR3 DNA, as far as it was read: TGTGCCAGCGGTGATGGGACAGGGGGCCATGAACAGTAC. It encodes CASGDGTGGHEQY. The entire CDR3 protein is CASGDGTGGHEQYF.

By share, this clone counts as medium-sized (0.01 to 0.1%). These gene names are mouse names. The read ends 1 residue early relative to the CDR3; the germline J gene fills the gap. The V and J genes are TRBV31 and TRBJ2-7; 9 bases fit TRBD2. The CDR3 sequence is 14 residues long. Germline CDR1 reads GKSSPN; CDR2 reads SITVG. After removal of 0 bases from V and 4 bases from J, the junction contained 4 bases not matched to a gene. This CDR3 is CAWSLGLGSYEQYF. Incomplete CDR3 DNA: TGTGCCTGGAGTCTAGGACTGGGGTCTTATGAACAGTAC.

This clone showed up just once. The gene names here belong to mouse. From the germline J gene comes the end of the CDR3, since the read stops 1 residue before it. The V gene is TRBV26, the J gene TRBJ2-4; 8 bases match TRBD1. In germline, CDR1 is KGHPV, CDR2 FQNQEV (reference sequence). Unmatched junction bases numbered 5, after V lost 3 bases and J lost 6 bases. The CDR3 loop spans 14 amino acids. This CDR3 reads CASSLSRGLNTLYF. The covered CDR3 bases are TGTGCCAGCAGTCTAAGCAGGGGGCTTAACACCTTGTAC.